The present entry profiles one T cell receptor (beta chain) with its context. What it recognizes is unknown. This entry comes from a study of T cell responses to AZD1222 COVID-19 vaccine. Study findings and constraints: None of the repertoires were sampled until the peak T cell response had passed. After two AZD1222 doses, spike-specific TCR breadth and depth rose versus day 0. The donor cohort was predominantly white British with a female majority, and clonal diversity may have been underestimated.

Germline-derived CDR1 and CDR2 are SGDLS and YYNGEE. Trimming took 1 base from V and 6 from J, leaving 8 bases between them. The CDR3 has 13 residues. Method: immunoSEQ multiplex PCR; TCRdb's copy keeps in-frame clones and lacks some. Of fewer than 200,000 clones listed, 85% to 90% are singletons. The chain couples TRBV9 to TRBJ2-1; D not resolved. The specimen comprised peripheral blood, sampled 28 days after the second dose of the MenACWY control vaccine. The sequence came from an adult who received the MenACWY meningococcal vaccine as a control. The CDR3 spells CASSVPSRNEQFF. The CDR3 bases are TGTGCCAGCAGCGTACCGAGTCGCAATGAGCAGTTCTTC.